This T cell receptor beta chain came from a study of blood T cell repertoires in COVID-19. Germline-derived CDR1 and CDR2 are KGHSH and LQKENI. The V gene end was trimmed by 3 bases and the J gene end by 7 bases; junction bases not matched to a gene: 6. The CDR3 loop spans 14 amino acids. The study drew participants aged about 18 to 89 years from 20 to 30 US areas. Clinical history as reported by participants underpinned cohort assignment. Either two negative PCRs, clearance, or symptom resolution qualified Cohort 3 donors as recovered. As handled by the study authors: For nucleated cells, counts were estimated from reference gene primer amplification. Assay: immunoSEQ multiplex PCR; the TCRdb copy retains only in-frame clones and omits some. V, J and clone size reflect that table, while D and trimming were determined from the DNA. Of about 320,000 clones in the sample, under 90% were seen once.

The TCR was taken from a man aged 55 to 70 who had recovered from COVID-19. The source material was PBMCs or T cells enriched from blood (not recorded which). The gene calls are TRBV18 and TRBJ1-2, with 9 bases lining up with TRBD1. The chain's CDR3 is CASSPLDRGSGYTF. The CDR3, as DNA: TGTGCCAGCTCACCTTTGGACAGGGGCTCTGGCTACACCTTC.